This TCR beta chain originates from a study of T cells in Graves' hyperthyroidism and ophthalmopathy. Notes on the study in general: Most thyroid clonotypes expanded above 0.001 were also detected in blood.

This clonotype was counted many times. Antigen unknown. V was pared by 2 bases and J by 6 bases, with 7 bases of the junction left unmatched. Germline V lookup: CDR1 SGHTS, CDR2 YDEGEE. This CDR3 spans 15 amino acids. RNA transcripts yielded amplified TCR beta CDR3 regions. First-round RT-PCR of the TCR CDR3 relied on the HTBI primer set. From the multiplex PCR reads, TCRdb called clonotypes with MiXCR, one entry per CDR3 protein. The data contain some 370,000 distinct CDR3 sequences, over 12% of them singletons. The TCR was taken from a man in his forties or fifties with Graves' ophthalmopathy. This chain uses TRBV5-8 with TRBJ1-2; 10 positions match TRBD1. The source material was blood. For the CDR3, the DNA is TGTGCCAGCAGCTTCTTTTCCGGACAGGGGGATGGCTACACCTTC. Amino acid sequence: CASSFFSGQGDGYTF. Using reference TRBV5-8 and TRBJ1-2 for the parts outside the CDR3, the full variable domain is EAGVTQSPTHLIKTRGQQATLRCSPISGHTSVYWYQQALGLGLQFLLWYDEGEERNRGNFPPRFSGRQFPNYSSELNVNALELEDSALYLCASSFFSGQGDGYTFGSGTRLTVV.